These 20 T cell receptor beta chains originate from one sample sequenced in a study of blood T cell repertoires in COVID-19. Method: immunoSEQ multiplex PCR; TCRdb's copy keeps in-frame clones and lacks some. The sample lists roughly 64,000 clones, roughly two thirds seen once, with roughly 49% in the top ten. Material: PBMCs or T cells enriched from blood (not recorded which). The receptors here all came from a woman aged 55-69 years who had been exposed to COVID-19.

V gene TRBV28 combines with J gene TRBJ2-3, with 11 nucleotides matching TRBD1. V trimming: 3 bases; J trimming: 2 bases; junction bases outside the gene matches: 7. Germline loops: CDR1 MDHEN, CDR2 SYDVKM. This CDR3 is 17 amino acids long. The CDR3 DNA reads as TGTGCCAGCAGTTTGCAGGACAGGGGGCGGCTCACAGATACGCAGTATTTT. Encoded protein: CASSLQDRGRLTDTQYF.

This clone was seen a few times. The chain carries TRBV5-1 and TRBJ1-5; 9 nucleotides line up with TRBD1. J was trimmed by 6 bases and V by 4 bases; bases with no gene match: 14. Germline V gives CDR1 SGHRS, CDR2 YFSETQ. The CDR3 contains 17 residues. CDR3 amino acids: CASSLDLLRQGGQPQHF. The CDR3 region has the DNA TGCGCCAGCAGCCTGGACCTACTTCGACAGGGGGGTCAGCCCCAGCATTTT.

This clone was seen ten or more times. The CDR3 reads CASSLANTGELFF. CDR3 nucleotide sequence: TGTGCCAGCAGCCTAGCGAACACCGGGGAGCTGTTTTTT. The rearrangement links TRBV3-1 (or the pseudogene TRBV3-2) to TRBJ2-2; no clear D gene. This CDR3 is 13 amino acids long. The germline V gene encodes CDR1 LGHDT and CDR2 YNNKEL (reference sequence). Trimming removed 4 bases at V and 0 bases at J, with 3 bases between.

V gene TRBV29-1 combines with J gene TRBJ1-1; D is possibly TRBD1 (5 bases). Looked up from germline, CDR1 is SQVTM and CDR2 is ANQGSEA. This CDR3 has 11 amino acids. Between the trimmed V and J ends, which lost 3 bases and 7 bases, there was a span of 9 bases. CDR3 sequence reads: CSVERGREAFF. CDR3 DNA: TGCAGCGTTGAGCGGGGACGTGAAGCTTTCTTT.

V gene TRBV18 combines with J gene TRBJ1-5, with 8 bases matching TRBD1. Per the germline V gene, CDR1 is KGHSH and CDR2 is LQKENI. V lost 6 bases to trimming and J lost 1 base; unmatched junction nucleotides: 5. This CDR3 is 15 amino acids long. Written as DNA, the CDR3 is TGTGCCAGCTCTCGGACAGGGCAAAGCAATCAGCCCCAGCATTTT. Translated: CASSRTGQSNQPQHF. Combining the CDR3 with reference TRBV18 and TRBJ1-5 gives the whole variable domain NAGVMQNPRHLVRRRGQEARLRCSPMKGHSHVYWYRQLPEEGLKFMVYLQKENIIDESGMPKERFSAEFPKEGPSILRIQQVVRGDSAAYFCASSRTGQSNQPQHFGDGTRLSIL.

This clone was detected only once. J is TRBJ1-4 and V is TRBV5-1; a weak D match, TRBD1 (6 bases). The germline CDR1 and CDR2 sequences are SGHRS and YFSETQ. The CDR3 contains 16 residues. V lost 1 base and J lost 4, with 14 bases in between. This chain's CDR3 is CASSLTGLGVNEKLFF. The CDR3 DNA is TGCGCCAGCAGCTTGACAGGGTTAGGGGTTAATGAAAAACTGTTTTTT. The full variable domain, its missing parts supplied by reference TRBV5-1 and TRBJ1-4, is KAGVTQTPRYLIKTRGQQVTLSCSPISGHRSVSWYQQTPGQGLQFLFEYFSETQRNKGNFPGRFSGRQFSNSRSEMNVSTLELGDSALYLCASSLTGLGVNEKLFFGSGTQLSVL.

In DNA form, the CDR3 reads TGTGCCAGCAGCTCCCACGATGGCCCAGGGCGGGAGCAGTACTTC. Its translation: CASSSHDGPGREQYF. This chain links TRBV5-4 with TRBJ2-7; maybe TRBD1 (5 bases). Per the germline V gene, CDR1 is SGHNT and CDR2 is YYREEE (reference sequence). The CDR3 has 15 amino acids. V lost 3 bases and J lost 7, with 20 bases in between.

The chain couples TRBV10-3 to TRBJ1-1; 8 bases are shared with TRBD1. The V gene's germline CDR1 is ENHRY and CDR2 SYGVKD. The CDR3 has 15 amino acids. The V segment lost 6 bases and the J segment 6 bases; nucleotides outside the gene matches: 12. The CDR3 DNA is TGTGCCATCAGAACCTCGACAGGGGTCGGGGCTGAAGCTTTCTTT. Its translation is CAIRTSTGVGAEAFF.

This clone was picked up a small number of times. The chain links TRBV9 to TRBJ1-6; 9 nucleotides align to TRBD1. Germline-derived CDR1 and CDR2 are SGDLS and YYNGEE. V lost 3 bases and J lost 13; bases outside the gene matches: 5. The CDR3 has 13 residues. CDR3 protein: CASSDYGTGPLHF. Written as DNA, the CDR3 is TGTGCCAGCAGCGACTACGGGACAGGGCCCCTCCACTTT. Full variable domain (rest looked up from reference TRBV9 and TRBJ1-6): DSGVTQTPKHLITATGQRVTLRCSPRSGDLSVYWYQQSLDQGLQFLIQYYNGEERAKGNILERFSAQQFPDLHSELNLSSLELGDSALYFCASSDYGTGPLHFGNGTRLTVT.

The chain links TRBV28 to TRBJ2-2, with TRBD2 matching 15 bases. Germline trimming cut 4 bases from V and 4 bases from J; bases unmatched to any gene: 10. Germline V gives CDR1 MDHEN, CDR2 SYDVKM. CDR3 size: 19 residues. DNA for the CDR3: TGTGCCAGCAGTTCCGCCGGGACTAGCGGGGGGCGAACCACCGGGGAGCTGTTTTTT. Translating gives CASSSAGTSGGRTTGELFF.

The CDR3 bases are TGTGCCAGCGAGACAGACGATGGCTACACCTTC. Encoded protein: CASETDDGYTF. V gene TRBV2 combines with J gene TRBJ1-2, with a tentative D call TRBD1 (5 bases). Germline CDR1 reads SNHLY; CDR2 reads FYNNEI. The length of the CDR3 is 11 residues. V was trimmed by 8 bases and J by 6 bases, leaving 10 bases between them.

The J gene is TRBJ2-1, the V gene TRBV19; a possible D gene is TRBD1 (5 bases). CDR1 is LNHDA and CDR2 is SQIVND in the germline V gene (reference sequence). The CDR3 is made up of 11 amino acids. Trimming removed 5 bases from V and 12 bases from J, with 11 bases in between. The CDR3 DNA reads TGTGCCAGTAGTCCAGGGTGGTTGCAGTTCTTC. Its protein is CASSPGWLQFF.

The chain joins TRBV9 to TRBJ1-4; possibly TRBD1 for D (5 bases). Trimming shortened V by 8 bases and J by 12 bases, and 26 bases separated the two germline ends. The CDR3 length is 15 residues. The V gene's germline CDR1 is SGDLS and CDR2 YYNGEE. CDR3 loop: CASIDSESIMKELFF. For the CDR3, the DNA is TGTGCCAGTATCGACAGCGAGAGTATAATGAAAGAACTGTTTTTT.

The CDR3 reads CASSILEWVGEQFF. The CDR3 coding sequence is TGTGCCAGCAGTATACTAGAGTGGGTCGGTGAGCAGTTCTTC. The genes are TRBV25-1 and TRBJ2-1, with D possibly TRBD2 on 5 matching bases. Trimming shortened V by 5 bases and J by 9 bases, and 17 bases separated the two germline ends. Germline values: CDR1 MGHDK, CDR2 SYGVNS. This CDR3 is built from 14 residues.

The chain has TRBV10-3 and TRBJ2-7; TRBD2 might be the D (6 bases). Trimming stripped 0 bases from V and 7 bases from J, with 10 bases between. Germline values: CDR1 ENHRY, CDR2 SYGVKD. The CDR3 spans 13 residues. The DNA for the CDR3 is TGTGCCATCAGTGAGTCGGCGGGGTGGGAGCAGTACTTC. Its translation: CAISESAGWEQYF.

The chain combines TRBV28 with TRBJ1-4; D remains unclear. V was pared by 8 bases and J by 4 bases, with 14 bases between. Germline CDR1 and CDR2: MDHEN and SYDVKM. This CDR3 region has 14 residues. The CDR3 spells CASVGRSGNEKLFF. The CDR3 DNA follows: TGTGCCAGCGTAGGTCGTTCGGGTAATGAAAAACTGTTTTTT.

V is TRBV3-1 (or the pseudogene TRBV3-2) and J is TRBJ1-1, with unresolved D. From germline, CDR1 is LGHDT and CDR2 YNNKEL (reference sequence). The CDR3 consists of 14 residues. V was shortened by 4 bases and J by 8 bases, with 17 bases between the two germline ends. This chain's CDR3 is CASSRLAGKDEAFF. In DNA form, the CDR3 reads TGTGCCAGCAGCCGCCTCGCGGGGAAGGACGAAGCTTTCTTT.

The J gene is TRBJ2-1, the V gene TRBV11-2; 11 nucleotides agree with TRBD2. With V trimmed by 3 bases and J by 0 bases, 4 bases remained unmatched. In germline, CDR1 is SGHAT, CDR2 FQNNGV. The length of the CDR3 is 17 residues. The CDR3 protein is CASSLGLAESSYNEQFF. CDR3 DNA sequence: TGTGCCAGCAGCTTGGGACTAGCGGAGAGCTCCTACAATGAGCAGTTCTTC. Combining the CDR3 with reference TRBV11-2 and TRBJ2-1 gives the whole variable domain EAGVAQSPRYKIIEKRQSVAFWCNPISGHATLYWYQQILGQGPKLLIQFQNNGVVDDSQLPKDRFSAERLKGVDSTLKIQPAKLEDSAVYLCASSLGLAESSYNEQFFGPGTRLTVL.

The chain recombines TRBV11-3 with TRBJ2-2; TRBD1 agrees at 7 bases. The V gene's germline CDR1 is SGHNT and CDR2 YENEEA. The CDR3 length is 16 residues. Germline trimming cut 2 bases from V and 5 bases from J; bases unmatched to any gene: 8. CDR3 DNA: TGTGCCAGCAGCTTACATTTGACAGGGAATACCGGGGAGCTGTTTTTT. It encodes CASSLHLTGNTGELFF.

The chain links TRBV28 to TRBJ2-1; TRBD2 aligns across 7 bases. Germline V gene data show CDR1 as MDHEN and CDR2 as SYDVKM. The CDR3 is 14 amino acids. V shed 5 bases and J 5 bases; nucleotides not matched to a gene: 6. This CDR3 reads CASSLAGRDNEQFF. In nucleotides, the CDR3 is TGTGCCAGCAGTCTGGCGGGGAGGGACAATGAGCAGTTCTTC.